Sequencing of this T cell receptor (beta chain) was carried out in a study of OX40 agonist ivuxolimab in advanced cancers. In the study overall: Every 2 weeks, ivuxolimab was infused into the patients intravenously at between 0.01 and 10 mg/kg. Mean age roughly 65 years, range 23 to 79; roughly 80% male.

Clones were read by immunoSEQ multiplex PCR, and TCRdb kept only the in-frame ones, dropping some. The repertoire holds 90,000 to 100,000 clones, with less than 90% as singletons. If patients had autoimmune disease history or systemic immunosuppression, they were excluded. Blood sampling was done at baseline, cycle 4 day 1, and cycle 7 day 1. The starting material was CD4+ or CD8+ T cells sorted from blood, obtained in a trial of the OX40 agonist ivuxolimab. The origin of this receptor is an adult with an advanced solid tumor such as melanoma, head and neck, liver or kidney cancer.

CDR3 nucleotide sequence: TGTGCCAGCAGTATAGGACAGGGGGGCTATGGCTACACCTTC. It encodes CASSIGQGGYGYTF. The chain couples TRBV6-5 to TRBJ1-2; 10 bases agree with TRBD1. J was trimmed by 4 bases and V by 5 bases; bases with no gene match: 4. The CDR3 spans 14 residues. The germline V gene has CDR1 MNHEY and CDR2 SVGAGI.